This T cell receptor beta chain was retrieved from a study of regulatory T cells in long-lasting Graves disease. Study-wide context: Recently diagnosed Graves' patients had received antithyroid drugs for under 3 months.

Notes on the study in general: Public clonotype sharing was higher in persistent than newly diagnosed patients.

Time point described: newly diagnosed GD, antithyroid drugs for less than 3 months. PBMC RNA was the source of the TCR library. Patients all came to the study from an endocrinology department in Xi'an, China. Assembly of TCR beta libraries relied on iRepertoire HTBI primers together with Arm-PCR of CDR3 regions. MiXCR, run by TCRdb on the multiplex PCR reads, gives a single entry per CDR3 protein. The sample includes about 200,000 distinct CDR3 sequences, around 17% of them seen just once. Notes on this clonotype: Antigen specificity is unknown.

This TCR derives from a female donor with Graves disease. The starting material was peripheral blood mononuclear cells (PBMCs), obtained at new diagnosis, from a patient treated with antithyroid drugs.

The chain's CDR3 is CSAPILAGIYNEQFF. The CDR3 DNA sequence: TGCAGTGCTCCGATACTAGCGGGAATTTACAATGAGCAGTTCTTC. This chain joins TRBV20-1 and TRBJ2-1; 10 bases map to TRBD2. The CDR3 runs 15 residues. In germline, CDR1 is DFQATT, CDR2 SNEGSKA (reference sequence). V shed 5 bases, J shed 4 bases, and the junction held 8 bases outside the gene matches.